The subject of this entry is one TCR beta chain. Which antigen it targets is not known. No clone much larger than this one lies a single base away; base qualities are absent. These data belong to a study of human T cells and chemical hapten exposure (dated by TCRdb to the early 2020s). Notes on the research overall: For sensitization, 2% DPC in acetone was applied to a 2 cm by 2 cm area of upper inner arm skin. Libraries were combined into a pool for sequencing, and differences in TCR yield between samples came mainly from small differences in library volumes within the pool. Patient blood was sampled pre-sensitization (week 0) and at 2, 6 and about 24 weeks after DPC sensitization. Weekly therapeutic DPC doses were additionally applied to the scalp of patients throughout the approximately 24-week study period. This study followed changes in the peripheral blood TCR repertoire in vivo during primary and secondary sensitization of alopecia patients to the hapten diphenylcyclopropenone (DPC). For TCR sequencing, blood came from 25 to 35 alopecia patients at anywhere from one to four time points (pre-sensitization, 2, 6 and 24 weeks). The patient cohort, mostly female, included alopecia areata with under or over 50% scalp involvement, alopecia totalis and alopecia universalis. Patch testing on the upper back used Finn chambers containing 0.01% DPC, with scoring done after 6 days according to International Contact Dermatitis Research Group standards.

Library prep was done by RACE. This sample was sequenced with a NextSeq 500. During library preparation, unique molecular identifiers were attached to individual cDNA molecules so that TCRs could be counted quantitatively and reproducibly. Each blood RNA sample was used to sequence both TCR alpha and TCR beta chains. For the original study's pipeline: A median of around 96,000 TCRs per sample was observed, with a range of 23,224 to 690,600. The Decombinator software suite was used to annotate V, J and CDR3 in the TCR reads. To make PS versus PT1 abundance plots, every sample was subsampled to the same number of TCRs (28,000). TCRs were defined as expanded if absent before sensitization and observed at least eight times at the 2-week time point. TCRdb reworked the public reads: Q25 trimming with fastp, MiXCR clone assembly, productive beta chains retained. Under each unique CDR3 protein, matching rows form one entry showing the most common genes and DNA. The authors' filters were not applied to this entry. Here the sample has about 160,000 distinct CDR3 sequences; roughly a quarter occur a single time. Together, the top ten hold under 2.5% of the sample.

Inclusive of the bounding cysteine and phenylalanine, the CDR3 is 16 residues long. Of all the DNA, just the CDR3 is kept, 48 bases in frame from base 1. V ends up 3 bases short and J 5 bases short, with an unmatched junction base count of 5. The germline V gene specifies SGHRS as CDR1 and YFSETQ as CDR2. Explained via the paper, the time point label denotes: patch test 3, about 24 weeks after DPC sensitization. In light of the paper, this sample's treatment or condition label describes: therapeutic diphenylcyclopropenone sensitization with weekly scalp DPC. At each patch-test visit, blood was drawn before the patch test was applied. Patients were eligible if aged 18 to 70, diagnosed with alopecia and judged suitable for DPC therapy, and pregnant patients were excluded. Unfractionated whole blood was collected in Tempus Blood RNA tubes, and total RNA was extracted from that blood. Broader findings and caveats from the paper: DPC sensitization did not change how many TCRs were above 1 in 1000 frequency, and no evidence was found of alterations in global repertoire structure. Expanded TCRs formed significantly more large CDR3 similarity clusters than pre-sensitization or healthy control sets, consistent with antigen-driven responses. Patch test score correlated positively with the number of PT1 expanded TCRs, reaching significance at thresholds 8, 16 and 32 but not at 4. Because every patient had alopecia, a presumed autoimmune disease, the patients' immune response might differ from that of healthy individuals. Repeated subsampling changed both the strength of the expansion versus patch-test correlation and the threshold at which the correlation became significant.

The material sequenced was whole blood, taken in connection with sensitization to the hapten diphenylcyclopropenone (DPC). The V gene is TRBV5-1 and the J gene is TRBJ2-3; 14 central bases correspond to TRBD2. The sequence was obtained from a woman aged 18-35 years with alopecia areata. Some clones in this sample may be carry-over from other donors' samples. Read as DNA, the sequence is TGCGCCAGCAGCTCCGGACTAGCGGGAGGAGGAGATACGCAGTATTTT. Its product reads: CASSSGLAGGGDTQYF.